A selection of T cell receptor beta chains follows, all from one sample in a study of early T cells in non-severe SARS-CoV-2 infection. A single record per CDR3 protein comes from TCRdb applying MiXCR to the 5' RACE reads. The top ten hold 15% to 19% of the sample, which has about 70,000 distinct CDR3 sequences, roughly 12% seen once. Source: whole blood, taken at baseline. Receptors were obtained from an adult who was a healthcare worker with PCR-confirmed SARS-CoV-2 infection or an uninfected control (not recorded which). The donor label of this sample is uncertain. Both conserved end residues are part of each CDR3. D genes are given only for firm matches. The listing skips clone size in some rows; elsewhere it reads once, few, many or a size class.

CDR3nt | CDR3aa | v_gene | abundance | d_gene | j_gene
TGTGCCAGCAGCCAAGGTTTGGCAGAGAACACTGAAGCTTTCTTT | CASSQGLAENTEAFF | TRBV4-2 | . | . | TRBJ1-1
TGTGCCAGCATTAGCCGCACAGATACGCAGTATTTT | CASISRTDTQYF | TRBV6-1 | . | . | TRBJ2-3
TGTGCCAGCAGTCCCGCCAGGGGACGCAATGAGCAGTTCTTC | CASSPARGRNEQFF | TRBV12-3/TRBV12-4 | . | . | TRBJ2-1
TGTGCCAGCAGTATAACCGGGACGCCGGGGAATGAGCAGTTCTTC | CASSITGTPGNEQFF | TRBV9 | . | . | TRBJ2-1
TGCGCCAGCAGGGTGGACACCTTCACCGGGGAGCTGTTTTTT | CASRVDTFTGELFF | TRBV10-2 | few | . | TRBJ2-2
TGTGCCAGTAGTAGCGGGAGTTTCGGGGAGCAGTTCTTC | CASSSGSFGEQFF | TRBV19 | . | TRBD2 | TRBJ2-1
TGTGCCAGCCGCCCATTAGGACTAGCGGGGGGGAATGAGCAGTTCTTC | CASRPLGLAGGNEQFF | TRBV11-2 | few | TRBD2 | TRBJ2-1
TGTGCCAGCAGCTCGCGATACGACAGCGAAGCTTTCTTT | CASSSRYDSEAFF | TRBV7-3 | . | . | TRBJ1-1
TGTGCCAGCAGCTTGTGGGGGAACTATGGCTACACCTTC | CASSLWGNYGYTF | TRBV5-6 | few | . | TRBJ1-2
TGTGCCATCAGTGACCGGGGGCGGCCCTACGAGCAGTACTTC | CAISDRGRPYEQYF | TRBV10-3 | . | . | TRBJ2-7
TGTGCCAGCAGCTTAGGCCCGATACAGGGTACCCAGTACTTC | CASSLGPIQGTQYF | TRBV11-2 | few | . | TRBJ2-5
TGTGCCAGCAGAGGGGTCAAGGGCGGGGAGCTGTTTTTT | CASRGVKGGELFF | TRBV9 | . | . | TRBJ2-2
TGCAGTGCTAGAGATTCAGTATTTAGCACAGATACGCAGTATTTT | CSARDSVFSTDTQYF | TRBV20-1 | . | . | TRBJ2-3
TGTGCCAGCTCACCAGTCCGTCGGGGGGCGGCAGCAGATACGCAGTATTTT | CASSPVRRGAAADTQYF | TRBV18 | few | . | TRBJ2-3
TGTGCCAGCAGCTTGTGGGGGACTGAAGCTTTCTTT | CASSLWGTEAFF | TRBV11-2 | few | . | TRBJ1-1
TGTGCCAGCCAGTTACAGGGAGGGACTGAAGCTTTCTTT | CASQLQGGTEAFF | TRBV2 | . | . | TRBJ1-1
TGTGCCAGCAGTTACCGTGAAGAGACCCAGTACTTC | CASSYREETQYF | TRBV6-2/TRBV6-3 | many | . | TRBJ2-5
TGTGCCAGCAGCGTGGGGATACTGATTACGAAGCAGTACTTC | CASSVGILITKQYF | TRBV9 | few | . | TRBJ2-7
TGTGCCAGCAGTTTAGTTTGGGACACCGGGGAGCTGTTTTTT | CASSLVWDTGELFF | TRBV12-3/TRBV12-4 | few | . | TRBJ2-2
TGCGCCAGCCTACTGGGGACAGGGTCGCATGAGCAGTTCTTC | CASLLGTGSHEQFF | TRBV5-1 | . | TRBD1 | TRBJ2-1
TGCGCCAGCAGCGAAGCAGGGGGAACGGCTGAAGCTTTCTTT | CASSEAGGTAEAFF | TRBV5-1 | few | TRBD1 | TRBJ1-1
TGCAGCGGCCTCGGTGGGGCCAATGAGCAGTTCTTC | CSGLGGANEQFF | TRBV20-1 | few | . | TRBJ2-1